Shown below are 22 T cell receptor beta chains from a single sample sequenced in a study of cytomegalovirus exposure and HLA in healthy donors. The primer mix had 60 Vbeta and 13 Jbeta primers. This table comes from immunoSEQ multiplex PCR, and its TCRdb copy is limited to in-frame clones, with some not included. This table has tens of thousands of clones, 76% appearing once. Sample: PBMCs. The receptors originated from a male donor in good health and CMV-seronegative.

The V gene is TRBV19, the J gene TRBJ2-3; D ambiguous. The CDR3 runs to 11 residues. Germline CDR1 is LNHDA and CDR2 is SQIVND (reference sequence). Trimming cost V 6 bases and J 4 bases, with 5 bases left between them. The CDR3 here is CASSSADTQYF. In DNA form, the CDR3 reads TGTGCCAGTAGCTCAGCAGATACGCAGTATTTT.

The CDR3 is CASSWSGTYEQYF. In nucleotides, the CDR3 is TGTGCCAGCAGTTGGTCGGGAACCTACGAGCAGTACTTC. This sequence joins TRBV28 and TRBJ2-7, with a tentative D call TRBD2 (5 bases). The CDR3 has 13 residues. Trimming pared 4 bases from V and 2 bases from J, leaving 9 bases between. Germline values: CDR1 MDHEN, CDR2 SYDVKM.

V usage is TRBV30 and J usage is TRBJ2-2; D gene unclear. CDR3 length: 16 amino acids. CDR1 is GTSNPN and CDR2 is SVGIG in the germline V gene (reference sequence). Deletions cut 0 bases from V and 4 bases from J, with 15 bases between. CDR3 sequence reads: CAWSVTLRRGTGELFF. The CDR3 region has the DNA TGTGCCTGGAGTGTAACCCTAAGGAGAGGCACCGGGGAGCTGTTTTTT.

This clone was counted only a few times. The rearrangement uses TRBV27 and TRBJ1-3, with TRBD1 matching over 8 bases. V shed 8 bases, J shed 1 base, and the junction held 7 bases outside the gene matches. Looked up from germline, CDR1 is MNHEY and CDR2 is SMNVEV (reference sequence). The length of the CDR3 is 15 residues. The CDR3 loop reads CASAPDRASGNTIYF. The DNA for the CDR3 is TGTGCCAGCGCCCCGGACAGGGCTTCTGGAAACACCATATATTTT.

The chain couples TRBV6-5 to TRBJ2-7, with 7 bases aligning to TRBD2. Germline V CDR1 and CDR2: MNHEY, SVGAGI. This CDR3 spans 15 amino acids. J lost 2 bases, V lost 2 bases, and 6 bases had no gene match. The CDR3 nucleotides are TGTGCCAGCAGTTACGGGGGGGAGGGTCCCTACGAGCAGTACTTC. Translated, it gives CASSYGGEGPYEQYF.

This clone has just a few counts. The chain carries TRBV7-2 and TRBJ2-5; 8 bases map to TRBD2. The CDR3 runs to 15 residues. Germline values: CDR1 SGHTA, CDR2 FQGNSA. V lost 3 bases, J lost 5 bases, and 8 bases stayed unmatched. The CDR3 loop reads CASSLTSAPSETQYF. The CDR3 DNA follows: TGTGCCAGCAGCTTGACTAGCGCGCCGAGTGAGACCCAGTACTTC.

The rearrangement links TRBV7-2 to TRBJ1-5; a weak D match, TRBD1 (5 bases). The V and J ends lost 5 bases and 10 bases respectively, with 21 bases between them. This CDR3 is built from 15 residues. Per the germline V gene, CDR1 is SGHTA and CDR2 is FQGNSA. The CDR3 loop is CASSPGLSLKFPQHF. The CDR3 DNA is TGTGCCAGCAGCCCGGGACTGAGTCTAAAGTTTCCCCAGCATTTT.

In its sample, this clone was seen a few times. This chain joins TRBV11-2 and TRBJ2-1; TRBD2 aligns across 9 bases. The CDR3 is 17 residues long. With V trimmed by 1 base and J by 8 bases, 12 bases remained unmatched. CDR1 SGHAT and CDR2 FQNNGV come from the germline V gene. The CDR3 bases are TGTGCCAGCAGCTTAGCACCTCCGGGACTAGCAGGCCATGAGCAGTTCTTC. Its protein is CASSLAPPGLAGHEQFF.

On this clone itself: At one end, the junction sequence differs from germline, possibly due to a read error. The same CDR3 is also encoded by other DNA sequences in this sample. The chain is built from TRBV5-1 and TRBJ1-1; D is undetermined. Germline CDR1 and CDR2: SGHRS and YFSETQ. This CDR3 comprises 13 residues. This CDR3 reads CASSLTVNTEAFF. The CDR3 nucleotides read TGTGCCAGCAGCTTGACGGTGAACACTGAAGCTTTCTTT.

The chain recombines TRBV7-9 with TRBJ1-2; TRBD1 agrees at 7 bases. V trimming: 8 bases; J trimming: 0 bases; junction bases outside the gene matches: 3. Per germline, CDR1 SEHNR and CDR2 FQNEAQ (reference sequence). The CDR3 is made up of 13 amino acids. This CDR3 reads CASGDRANYGYTF. CDR3 nucleotides: TGTGCCAGCGGGGACAGAGCTAACTATGGCTACACCTTC.

This clone was counted a few times. CDR3 in DNA: TGTGCCAGCAGCTTGGTTGGCGGGGTCGAAAAACTGTTTTTT. Protein sequence: CASSLVGGVEKLFF. The J gene is TRBJ1-4, the V gene TRBV7-2; D is unresolved. The CDR3 has 14 amino acids. CDR1 and CDR2 (germline): SGHTA, FQGNSA. V was cut by 3 bases and J by 8 bases, with 13 bases left in between.

The chain has TRBV28 and TRBJ1-2, with D perhaps matching TRBD1 (6 bases). The length of the CDR3 is 14 residues. Trimming took 7 bases from V and 2 from J, leaving 14 bases between them. Germline V gene sequence: CDR1 MDHEN, CDR2 SYDVKM. CDR3 coding DNA: TGTGCCAGCACCCATGGGGACACCAACTATGGCTACACCTTC. It codes for CASTHGDTNYGYTF.

The gene calls are TRBV5-6 and TRBJ2-3; D is perhaps TRBD1 (5 bases). Looked up from germline, CDR1 is SGHDT and CDR2 is YYEEEE. This CDR3 is built from 13 residues. V lost 4 bases and J lost 4, with 10 bases in between. CDR3 residues: CASSLVGADTQYF. The CDR3 DNA reads TGTGCCAGCAGCCTGGTAGGGGCAGATACGCAGTATTTT.

The chain employs TRBV9 and TRBJ2-2; TRBD1 agrees at 7 bases. The germline V gene encodes CDR1 SGDLS and CDR2 YYNGEE. V dropped 0 bases and J dropped 1; count of bases not matched to a gene: 6. The length of the CDR3 is 17 residues. The chain's CDR3 is CASSVVTGAMNTGELFF. CDR3 coding DNA: TGTGCCAGCAGCGTAGTAACAGGGGCTATGAACACCGGGGAGCTGTTTTTT.

The V gene is TRBV11-2, the J gene TRBJ2-3; 8 bases map to TRBD2. The CDR3 spans 18 residues. Trimming at V came to 1 base and at J to 5 bases, leaving 14 bases not matched to a gene. Germline assignment: CDR1 SGHAT and CDR2 FQNNGV. In DNA form, the CDR3 reads TGTGCCAGCAGCTTAGGTACCCAAGCGGGGGCCTTGGGAGATACGCAGTATTTT. Protein: CASSLGTQAGALGDTQYF. The entire variable domain, with the rest obtained from reference TRBV11-2 and TRBJ2-3, is as follows: EAGVAQSPRYKIIEKRQSVAFWCNPISGHATLYWYQQILGQGPKLLIQFQNNGVVDDSQLPKDRFSAERLKGVDSTLKIQPAKLEDSAVYLCASSLGTQAGALGDTQYFGPGTRLTVL.

The CDR3 loop reads CASLLSGELFF. DNA of the CDR3: TGTGCCAGCCTACTTTCAGGGGAGCTGTTTTTT. The chain has TRBV2 and TRBJ2-2, with D hard to call. Between the trimmed V and J ends, which lost 8 bases and 8 bases, there was a span of 9 bases. The CDR3 sequence is 11 residues long. The germline V gene encodes CDR1 SNHLY and CDR2 FYNNEI.

This chain connects TRBV9 to TRBJ2-5; a possible D gene is TRBD1 (6 bases). The V and J ends lost 4 bases and 5 bases respectively, with 15 bases between them. CDR1 and CDR2 (germline): SGDLS, YYNGEE. The CDR3 consists of 14 residues. The CDR3 nucleotides are TGTGCCAGCAGCTTAACAGGGCGGGCGGAGACCCAGTACTTC. Its translation: CASSLTGRAETQYF.

Concerning this clone itself: The junction does not match germline at one end; this may be a read error. The CDR3 loop is CASIISGANGLTF. The CDR3 nucleotides are TGTGCCAGTATCATCTCTGGGGCCAACGGCCTGACTTTC. The chain uses TRBV7-9 and TRBJ2-6; possibly TRBD1 for D (5 bases). Germline CDR1 is SEHNR and CDR2 is FQNEAQ (reference sequence). The CDR3 has 13 residues. The entire variable domain, with the rest obtained from reference TRBV7-9 and TRBJ2-6, is as follows: DTGVSQNPRHKITKRGQNVTFRCDPISEHNRLYWYRQTLGQGPEFLTYFQNEAQLEKSRLLSDRFSAERPKGSFSTLEIQRTEQGDSAMYLCASIISGANGLTFGAGSRLTVL.

This clone appeared a few times. The chain couples TRBV9 to TRBJ1-1, with a weak D call TRBD1 (5 bases). Per germline, CDR1 SGDLS and CDR2 YYNGEE. Trimming shortened V by 4 bases and J by 1 base, and 17 bases separated the two germline ends. The CDR3 is 16 residues long. CDR3 nucleotides: TGTGCCAGCAGCCCTCGCCCGGGACTAACGAACACTGAAGCTTTCTTT. Its translation is CASSPRPGLTNTEAFF.

The chain couples TRBV5-1 to TRBJ2-7; 10 nucleotides align to TRBD2. Trimming removed 1 base from V and 7 bases from J; junction bases left unmatched: 11. This CDR3 comprises 16 residues. Per germline, CDR1 SGHRS and CDR2 YFSETQ. CDR3 nucleotides: TGCGCCAGCAGCTTGTACACCGCTAGCGGGAGAGGTGAGCAGTACTTC. Encoded protein: CASSLYTASGRGEQYF.

The chain carries TRBV10-1 and TRBJ2-1; 8 nucleotides agree with TRBD1. Germline CDR1 and CDR2: WNHNN and SYGVQD (reference sequence). This CDR3 contains 18 residues. Trimming at V came to 4 bases and at J to 5 bases, leaving 16 bases not matched to a gene. CDR3 bases: TGCGCCAGCAGTGGTGGGGGGCAGGGGGCTTCTCTGAACAATGAGCAGTTCTTC. It translates to CASSGGGQGASLNNEQFF.

This clone showed up just a few times. The chain combines TRBV2 with TRBJ2-1, with 10 bases fitting TRBD1. The CDR3 has 14 residues. V gave up 4 bases and J gave up 9 bases; unmatched junction bases: 6. Germline V gives CDR1 SNHLY, CDR2 FYNNEI. In nucleotides, the CDR3 is TGTGCCAGCAGTGTGAGACAGGGGGCGATTGAGCAGTTCTTC. Translating it yields CASSVRQGAIEQFF.